The text below deals with one T cell receptor beta chain. This sample was included in a study of OX40 agonist ivuxolimab in advanced cancers. Study at large: Ivuxolimab, an agonistic anti-OX40 (CD134) antibody, was given to patients. Melanoma, hepatocellular carcinoma, head and neck or renal cell cancer occurred in dose-escalation patients. Three patients showed partial responses: one hepatocellular carcinoma and two cutaneous melanoma cases.

Sequencing used immunoSEQ multiplex PCR; TCRdb keeps in-frame clones, though not all of them. The data show about 67,000 clones, about four fifths seen once. Drawing of blood for sampling happened at baseline, at cycle 4 day 1, and at cycle 7 day 1. Germline CDR1 and CDR2: SGHRS and YFSETQ. The CDR3 contains 13 residues. V lost 6 bases and J 10 bases, leaving 14 bases between the germline ends. This TCR was sampled from an adult with an advanced solid tumor such as melanoma, head and neck, liver or kidney cancer. The specimen was CD4+ or CD8+ T cells sorted from blood, collected in a trial of the OX40 agonist ivuxolimab. The chain uses TRBV5-1 and TRBJ1-6, with TRBD1 as a possible D gene (5 bases). The CDR3 DNA reads TGCGCCAGCATGGGGGAGGGGAACTCACCCCTCCACTTT. Protein: CASMGEGNSPLHF.